These 17 T cell receptor beta chains came from one sample sequenced in a study of long-term antiretroviral therapy in people with HIV. The authors ran the immunoSEQ assay, v3.0, at survey level. TCRdb keeps only in-frame clones here, not all; method: immunoSEQ multiplex PCR. The table shows roughly 24,000 clones, with over 80% occurring only once. This specimen consisted of unsorted PBMCs, obtained 1.6 years after starting antiretroviral therapy. The receptors derive from a middle-aged man with HIV.

The chain has TRBV11-1 and TRBJ2-7; 9 nucleotides line up with TRBD2. Per the germline V gene, CDR1 is SGHAT and CDR2 is FQDESV (reference sequence). Trimming cost V 1 base and J 3 bases; bases outside gene matches: 4. This CDR3 has 15 residues. Here the CDR3 DNA reads TGTGCCAGCAGCTTAGGAGAGCGGGAGGTCTACGAGCAGTACTTC. The encoded protein is CASSLGEREVYEQYF.

The V and J genes are TRBV21-1 and TRBJ2-2; TRBD1 was called by the table and not checked on the DNA. TRBV21-1 is classified as a pseudogene. The CDR3 extends over 14 amino acids. CDR3 DNA sequence: TGTGCCAGCAGCATGGTCAGGGATACCGGGGAGCTGTTTTTT. This codes for CASSMVRDTGELFF.

The chain has TRBV10-3 and TRBJ2-3; no definite D call. The V end was cut by 6 bases, the J end by 4 bases, with 8 bases between. This CDR3 is built from 12 residues. Germline CDR1 reads ENHRY; CDR2 reads SYGVKD. The CDR3 here is CAIRGSSDTQYF. The CDR3 nucleotides read TGTGCCATCAGAGGGTCTTCAGATACGCAGTATTTT.

This clone was picked up one time. The chain combines TRBV6-5 with TRBJ1-2; 7 bases agree with TRBD1. The CDR3 contains 14 residues. V gave up 1 base and J gave up 6 bases; unmatched junction bases: 5. Per the germline V gene, CDR1 is MNHEY and CDR2 is SVGAGI. For the CDR3, the DNA is TGTGCCAGCAGTTACTATACAGGGGAGGATGGCTACACCTTC. Its protein is CASSYYTGEDGYTF.

The V and J genes are TRBV6-6 and TRBJ1-6; tentatively, D is TRBD1 (6 bases). CDR1 and CDR2 (germline): MNHNY, SVGAGI (reference sequence). The V and J ends lost 6 bases and 10 bases respectively, with 16 bases between them. There are 14 residues in the CDR3. Here the CDR3 DNA reads TGTGCCAGCAGCAGGGACACTCAAGGGTCACCCCTCCACTTT. As protein: CASSRDTQGSPLHF.

The chain is built from TRBV6-6 and TRBJ1-6, with 10 bases matching TRBD1. V lost 4 bases to trimming and J lost 10 bases; unmatched junction nucleotides: 4. Germline CDR1 is MNHNY and CDR2 is SVGAGI (reference sequence). The CDR3 spans 14 residues. The CDR3 DNA reads TGTGCCAGCAGTTCAGACAGGGGGCTCTCACCCCTCCACTTT. It encodes CASSSDRGLSPLHF.

V is TRBV4-1 and J is TRBJ1-1; no firm D call. The V gene's germline CDR1 is MGHRA and CDR2 YSYEKL. The CDR3 sequence is 14 residues long. V was clipped by 3 bases and J by 6 bases, with 14 bases between them. The CDR3: CASSHRPSGSEAFF. CDR3 sequence (DNA): TGCGCCAGCAGCCATCGTCCCTCGGGTTCTGAAGCTTTCTTT.

The chain recombines TRBV19 with TRBJ1-1; D not resolved. The CDR3 is made up of 13 amino acids. CDR1 and CDR2 from the germline V gene are LNHDA and SQIVND (reference sequence). The ends were cut back, 7 bases at V and 4 bases at J, with 13 bases in the middle. The chain's CDR3 is CASKDSGLTEAFF. CDR3 sequence (DNA): TGTGCCAGTAAAGATTCCGGACTCACTGAAGCTTTCTTT.

The chain carries TRBV6-4 and TRBJ2-1, with 9 nucleotides matching TRBD2. J lost 3 bases, V lost 6 bases, and 12 bases had no gene match. CDR1 and CDR2 (germline): MRHNA, SNTAGT. There are 17 residues in the CDR3. The CDR3, as DNA: TGTGCCAGCAGCAGGTCAGCAGCGGGAGGAGGCTACAATGAGCAGTTCTTC. It specifies CASSRSAAGGGYNEQFF.

The V and J genes are TRBV4-1 and TRBJ1-5, with D hard to call. The CDR3 runs 13 residues. Deletions cut 0 bases from V and 4 bases from J, with 4 bases between. The germline V gene encodes CDR1 MGHRA and CDR2 YSYEKL. CDR3 coding DNA: TGCGCCAGCAGCCAAGATCAGAATCAGCCCCAGCATTTT. It specifies CASSQDQNQPQHF.

The table lists this clone with a count of one. The chain recombines TRBV5-1 with TRBJ1-1; perhaps TRBD1 as D (6 bases). Per the germline V gene, CDR1 is SGHRS and CDR2 is YFSETQ. Trimming removed 4 bases at V and 0 bases at J, with 16 bases between. The CDR3 contains 16 residues. CDR3 coding DNA: TGCGCCAGCAGCCCTCGACAGGACAACATGAACACTGAAGCTTTCTTT. Amino acids: CASSPRQDNMNTEAFF.

The chain links TRBV7-9 to TRBJ2-7, with D possibly matching TRBD1 (6 bases). In germline, CDR1 is SEHNR, CDR2 FQNEAQ (reference sequence). V lost 1 base and J 6 bases, leaving 7 bases between the germline ends. This CDR3 has 12 residues. The CDR3 spells CASSLGGGEQYF. The CDR3 coding sequence is TGTGCCAGCAGCTTAGGAGGGGGCGAGCAGTACTTC.

This chain links TRBV12-5 with TRBJ2-7; possibly TRBD1 or TRBD2 for D (5 bases each). Germline loops: CDR1 LGHNT, CDR2 FRNRAP. The CDR3 extends over 14 amino acids. Trimming cost V 8 bases and J 1 base, with 15 bases left between them. The DNA for the CDR3 is TGTGCTAGTAAACGGGACGGAAGATCCTACGAGCAGTACTTC. Protein sequence: CASKRDGRSYEQYF.

This chain connects TRBV6-4 to TRBJ1-6; D is perhaps TRBD1 (6 bases). The ends were cut back, 0 bases at V and 6 bases at J, with 12 bases in the middle. Germline V gene lookup returns CDR1 MRHNA and CDR2 SNTAGT. The length of the CDR3 is 16 residues. This chain's CDR3 is CASSDSRQGPNSPLHF. In nucleotides, the CDR3 is TGTGCCAGCAGTGACTCTCGGCAGGGGCCTAATTCACCCCTCCACTTT.

This CDR3 is CASSSNSYEQYF. The CDR3 DNA reads as TGTGCCAGCAGCTCCAACAGCTACGAGCAGTACTTC. This chain joins TRBV7-9 and TRBJ2-7, with D unresolved. CDR1 and CDR2 (germline): SEHNR, FQNEAQ (reference sequence). This CDR3 spans 12 amino acids. Deletions cut 4 bases from V and 3 bases from J, with 7 bases between.

This clone appeared a single time. This sequence joins TRBV7-3 and TRBJ1-1, with TRBD1 matching over 8 bases. Trimming removed 2 bases from V and 5 bases from J; junction bases left unmatched: 10. CDR1 SGHTA and CDR2 FQGTGA come from the germline V gene. The CDR3 has 16 amino acids. The DNA of the CDR3 is TGTGCCAGCAGCTTATTCCCTGGGCAGGGGGCGACTGAAGCTTTCTTT. This encodes CASSLFPGQGATEAFF.

This clone was recorded only once. The chain joins TRBV6-6 to TRBJ2-7; 8 nucleotides match TRBD2. Trimming cost V 7 bases and J 3 bases; bases outside gene matches: 11. Germline values: CDR1 MNHNY, CDR2 SVGAGI (reference sequence). This CDR3 is built from 15 residues. CDR3 in DNA: TGTGCCAGCATAGGAGCGGGAGCCCTAGGCTACGAGCAGTACTTC. Translated: CASIGAGALGYEQYF.